This T cell receptor (beta chain) was obtained from a study of beta chain features in type 1 diabetes. Findings and limits, study-wide: Within each of all four CD4+ subsets, Type 1 diabetes patients had TCRB CDR3s that were moderately but significantly shorter. VDJ junctions from type 1 diabetes patients carried fewer insertions and larger deletions.

It was via CD45RO/CCR7/CD25/CD127/CD95/CD27 that CD4+ naive, central memory, regulatory and stem cell-like memory cells were sorted. The length of the CDR3 is 15 residues. Germline V CDR1 and CDR2: MNHEY, SMNVEV (reference sequence). The trim removed 6 bases at V and 3 bases at J, leaving 9 bases unmatched. Reverse transcribing all isolated RNA meant expressed TCRB transcripts were sequenced. Samples of naive, central memory and regulatory T cells yielded a mean of around 3.7 million reads. The method was immunoSEQ multiplex PCR; TCRdb's version includes in-frame clones alone and lacks a portion of them. The data hold tens of thousands of clones, with under 75% observed a single time. In regard to this clone: No antigen is known for it.

The clonotype comes from a man between 18 and 29 years old with type 1 diabetes. The sample taken for sequencing was Tregs from blood. The rearrangement joins TRBV27 to TRBJ2-3; 7 bases fit TRBD1. The CDR3 DNA follows: TGTGCCAGCAGCCGAAGACAGGGTCATACAGATACGCAGTATTTT. Translated, it gives CASSRRQGHTDTQYF.